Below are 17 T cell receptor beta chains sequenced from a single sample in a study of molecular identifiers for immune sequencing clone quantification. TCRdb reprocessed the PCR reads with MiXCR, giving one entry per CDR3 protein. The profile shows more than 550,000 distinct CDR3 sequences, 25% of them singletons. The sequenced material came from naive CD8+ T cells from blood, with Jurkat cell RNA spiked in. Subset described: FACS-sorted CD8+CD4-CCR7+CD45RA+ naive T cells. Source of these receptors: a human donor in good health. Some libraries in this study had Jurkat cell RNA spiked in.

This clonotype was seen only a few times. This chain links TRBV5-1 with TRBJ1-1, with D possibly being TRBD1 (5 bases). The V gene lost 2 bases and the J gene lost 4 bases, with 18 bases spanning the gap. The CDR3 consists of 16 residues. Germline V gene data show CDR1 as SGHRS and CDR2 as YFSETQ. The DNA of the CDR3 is TGCGCCAGCAGCTTTGGGACGGGGGGTTCGGGCACTGAAGCTTTCTTT. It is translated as CASSFGTGGSGTEAFF.

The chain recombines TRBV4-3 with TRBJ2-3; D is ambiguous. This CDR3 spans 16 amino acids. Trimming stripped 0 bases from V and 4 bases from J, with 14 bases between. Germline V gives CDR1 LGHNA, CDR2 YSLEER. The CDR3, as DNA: TGCGCCAGCAGCCAAGACCGCGCAGCCCTGTCAGATACGCAGTATTTT. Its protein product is CASSQDRAALSDTQYF.

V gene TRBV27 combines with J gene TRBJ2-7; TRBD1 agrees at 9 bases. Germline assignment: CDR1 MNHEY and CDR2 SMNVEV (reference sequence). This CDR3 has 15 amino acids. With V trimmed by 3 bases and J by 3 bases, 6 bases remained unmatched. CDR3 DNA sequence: TGTGCCAGCAGTTTCGTGGGGACAGGGATCTACGAGCAGTACTTC. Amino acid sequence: CASSFVGTGIYEQYF.

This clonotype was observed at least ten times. The CDR3 coding sequence is TGTGCCAGCAGCTGGACAGGGGGCTTGGACATTCAGTACTTC. This translates into CASSWTGGLDIQYF. The chain uses TRBV27 and TRBJ2-4; 11 nucleotides match TRBD1. V lost 6 bases, J lost 8 bases, and 6 bases stayed unmatched. Per the germline V gene, CDR1 is MNHEY and CDR2 is SMNVEV (reference sequence). This CDR3 is built from 14 residues.

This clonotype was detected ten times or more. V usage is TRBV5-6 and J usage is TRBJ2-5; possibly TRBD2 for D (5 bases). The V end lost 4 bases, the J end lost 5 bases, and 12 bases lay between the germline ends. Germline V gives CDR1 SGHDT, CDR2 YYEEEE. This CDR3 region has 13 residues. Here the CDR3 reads CASSPRDWETQYF. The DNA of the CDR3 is TGTGCCAGCAGCCCGAGGGATTGGGAGACCCAGTACTTC.

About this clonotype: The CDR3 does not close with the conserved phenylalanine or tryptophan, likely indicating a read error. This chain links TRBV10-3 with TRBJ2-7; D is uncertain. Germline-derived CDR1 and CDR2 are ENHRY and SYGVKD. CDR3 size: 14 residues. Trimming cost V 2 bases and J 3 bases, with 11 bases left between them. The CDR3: CAISETDLHYEQYI. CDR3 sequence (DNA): TGTGCCATCAGTGAGACGGACCTACACTACGAGCAGTACATC.

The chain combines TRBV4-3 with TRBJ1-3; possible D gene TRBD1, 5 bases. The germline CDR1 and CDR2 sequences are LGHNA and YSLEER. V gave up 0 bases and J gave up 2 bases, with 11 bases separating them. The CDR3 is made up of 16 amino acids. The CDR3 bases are TGCGCCAGCAGCCAAGATAATCAGGGTGCTGGAAACACCATATATTTT. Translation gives CASSQDNQGAGNTIYF.

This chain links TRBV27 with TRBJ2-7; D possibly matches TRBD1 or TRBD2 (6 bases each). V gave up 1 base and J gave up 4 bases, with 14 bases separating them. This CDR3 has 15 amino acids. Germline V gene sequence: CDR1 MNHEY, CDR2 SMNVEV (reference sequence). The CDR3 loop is CASSLYQQGLYEQYF. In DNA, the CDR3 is TGTGCCAGCAGTTTATATCAACAGGGACTGTACGAGCAGTACTTC.

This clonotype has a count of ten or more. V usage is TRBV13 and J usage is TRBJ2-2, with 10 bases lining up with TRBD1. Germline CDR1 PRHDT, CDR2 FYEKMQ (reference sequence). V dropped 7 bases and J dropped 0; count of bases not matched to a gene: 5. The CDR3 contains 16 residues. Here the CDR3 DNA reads TGTGCCAGCACCATTGGGACAGGGGCGAACACCGGGGAGCTGTTTTTT. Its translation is CASTIGTGANTGELFF.

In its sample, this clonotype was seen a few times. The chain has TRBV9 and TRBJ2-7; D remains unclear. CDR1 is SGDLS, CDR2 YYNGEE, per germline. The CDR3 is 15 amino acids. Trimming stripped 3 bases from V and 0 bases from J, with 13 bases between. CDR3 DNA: TGTGCCAGCAGCGCCGGACCCCAGAGCTCCTACGAGCAGTACTTC. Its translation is CASSAGPQSSYEQYF.

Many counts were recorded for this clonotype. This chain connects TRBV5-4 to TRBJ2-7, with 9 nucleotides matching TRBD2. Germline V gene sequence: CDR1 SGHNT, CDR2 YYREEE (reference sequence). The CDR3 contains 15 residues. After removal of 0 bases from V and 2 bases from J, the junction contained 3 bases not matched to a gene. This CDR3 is CASSLVGTSTYEQYF. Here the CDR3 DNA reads TGTGCCAGCAGCTTGGTCGGGACTAGCACCTACGAGCAGTACTTC.

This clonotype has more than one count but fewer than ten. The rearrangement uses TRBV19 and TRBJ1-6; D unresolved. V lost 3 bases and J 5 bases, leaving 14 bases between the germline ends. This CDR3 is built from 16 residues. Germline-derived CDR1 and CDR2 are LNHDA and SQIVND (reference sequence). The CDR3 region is CASSIMGGADNSPLHF. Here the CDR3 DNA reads TGTGCCAGTAGTATTATGGGAGGTGCAGATAATTCACCCCTCCACTTT.

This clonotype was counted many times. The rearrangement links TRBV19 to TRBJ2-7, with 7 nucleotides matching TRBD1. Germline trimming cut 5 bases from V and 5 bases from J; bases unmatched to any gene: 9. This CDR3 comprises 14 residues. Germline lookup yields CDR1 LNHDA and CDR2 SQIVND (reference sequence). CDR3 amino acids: CASSPSTGTHEQYF. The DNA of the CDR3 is TGTGCCAGTAGTCCTTCGACAGGGACCCACGAGCAGTACTTC.

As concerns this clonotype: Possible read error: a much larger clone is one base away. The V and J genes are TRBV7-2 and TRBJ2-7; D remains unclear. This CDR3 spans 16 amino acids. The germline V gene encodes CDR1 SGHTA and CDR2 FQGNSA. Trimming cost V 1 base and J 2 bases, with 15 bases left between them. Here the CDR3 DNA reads TGTGCCAGCAGCTTAGGTAGGAGATGGCCCGCCTACGAGCAGTACTTC. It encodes CASSLGRRWPAYEQYF.

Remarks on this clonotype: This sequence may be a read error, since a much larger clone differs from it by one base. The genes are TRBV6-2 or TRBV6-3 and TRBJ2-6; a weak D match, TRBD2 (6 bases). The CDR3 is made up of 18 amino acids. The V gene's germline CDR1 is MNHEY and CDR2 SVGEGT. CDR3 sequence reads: CASSLSWEDLSGANILTF. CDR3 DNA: TGTGCCAGCAGCCTAAGCTGGGAGGACCTCTCTGGGGCCAACATCCTGACTTTC.

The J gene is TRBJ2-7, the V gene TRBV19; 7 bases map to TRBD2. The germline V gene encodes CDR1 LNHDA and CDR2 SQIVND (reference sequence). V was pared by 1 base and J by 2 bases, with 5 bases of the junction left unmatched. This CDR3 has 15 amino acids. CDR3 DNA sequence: TGTGCCAGTAGTATAGGGCTAGCGGACCCCTACGAGCAGTACTTC. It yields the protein CASSIGLADPYEQYF.

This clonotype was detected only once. The CDR3 bases are TGTGCCAGCAGTTTGACAGGACATACGGGCTACGAGCAGTACTTC. This translates into CASSLTGHTGYEQYF. The rearrangement links TRBV27 to TRBJ2-7; D is possibly TRBD1 (6 bases). Trimming took 3 bases from V and 3 from J, leaving 15 bases between them. Germline values: CDR1 MNHEY, CDR2 SMNVEV (reference sequence). CDR3 length equals 15 residues.